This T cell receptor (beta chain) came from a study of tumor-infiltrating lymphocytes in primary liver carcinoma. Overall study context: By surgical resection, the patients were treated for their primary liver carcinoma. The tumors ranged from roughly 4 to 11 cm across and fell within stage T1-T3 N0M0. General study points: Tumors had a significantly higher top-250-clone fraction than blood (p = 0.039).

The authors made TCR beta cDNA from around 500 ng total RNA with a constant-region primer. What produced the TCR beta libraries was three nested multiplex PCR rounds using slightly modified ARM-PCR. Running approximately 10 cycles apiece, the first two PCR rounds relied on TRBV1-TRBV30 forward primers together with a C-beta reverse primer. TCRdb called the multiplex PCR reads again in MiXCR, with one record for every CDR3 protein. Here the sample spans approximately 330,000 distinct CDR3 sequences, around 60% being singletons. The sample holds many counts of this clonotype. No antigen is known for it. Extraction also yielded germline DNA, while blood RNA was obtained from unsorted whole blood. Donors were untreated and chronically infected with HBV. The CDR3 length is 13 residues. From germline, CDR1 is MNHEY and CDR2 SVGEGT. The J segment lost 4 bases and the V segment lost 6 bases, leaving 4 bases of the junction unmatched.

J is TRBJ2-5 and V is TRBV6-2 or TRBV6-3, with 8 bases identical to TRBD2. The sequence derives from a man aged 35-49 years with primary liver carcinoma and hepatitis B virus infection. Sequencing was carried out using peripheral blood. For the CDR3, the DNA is TGTGCCAGCAGCAAGCGGGAGTTAGAGACCCAGTACTTC. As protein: CASSKRELETQYF.